This T cell receptor (beta chain) was recorded in a study of blood T cell repertoires in COVID-19. At the level of the study: Samples representing acute and convalescent COVID-19 were sourced from the United States, Italy and Spain. PBMCs, B-cell-depleted T cells, or T cells were the source of the cDNA or gDNA that made up the material.

The CDR3 covers 13 residues. V gave up 6 bases and J gave up 2 bases; unmatched junction bases: 3. Germline CDR1 is SQVTM and CDR2 is ANQGSEA. Original processing notes: Cell counts per sample came from amplifying reference gene primers. The repertoire was sequenced with immunoSEQ multiplex PCR; TCRdb's copy has only in-frame clones and lacks some. V, J and clone size are those of that table, while D and trimming were read from the DNA. The data contain more than 75,000 clones, 87% of them singletons. V is TRBV29-1 and J is TRBJ1-2; 10 nucleotides match TRBD1. The sample consisted of peripheral blood. The receptor was derived from a man aged 30 to 45 with acute or convalescent COVID-19. The CDR3 loop reads CSVWTGGNYGYTF. For the CDR3, the DNA is TGCAGCGTGTGGACAGGGGGAAACTATGGCTACACCTTC.